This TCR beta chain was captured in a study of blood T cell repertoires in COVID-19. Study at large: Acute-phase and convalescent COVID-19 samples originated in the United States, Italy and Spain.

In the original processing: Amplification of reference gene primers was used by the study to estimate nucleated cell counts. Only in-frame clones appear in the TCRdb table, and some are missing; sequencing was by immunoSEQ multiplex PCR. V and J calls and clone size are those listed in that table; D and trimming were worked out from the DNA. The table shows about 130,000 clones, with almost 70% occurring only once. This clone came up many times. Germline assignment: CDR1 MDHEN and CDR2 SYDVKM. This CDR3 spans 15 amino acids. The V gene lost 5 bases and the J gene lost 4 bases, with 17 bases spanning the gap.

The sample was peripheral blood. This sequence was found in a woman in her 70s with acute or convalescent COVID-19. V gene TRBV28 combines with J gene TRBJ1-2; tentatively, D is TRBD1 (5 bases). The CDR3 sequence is CASSKQGASLYGYTF. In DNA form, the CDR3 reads TGTGCCAGCAGTAAACAAGGGGCAAGTCTCTATGGCTACACCTTC.